This T cell receptor beta chain was recorded in a study of identical twins. Study-level findings and limits: Models underestimated out-of-frame TCR alpha sharing in monozygotic twins.

Template switching supplied a universal primer site; unique molecular identifiers were carried on the cDNA. TCRdb passed the 5' RACE reads through MiXCR, listing each CDR3 protein once. The sample lists 1.5 million or so distinct CDR3 sequences, 25% to 35% occurring once. Trimming removed 5 bases from V and 5 bases from J; junction bases left unmatched: 9. CDR1 is SGHAT, CDR2 FQNNGV, per germline. The CDR3 is 16 residues long. Turning to this clonotype: What it binds is not known.

The gene calls are TRBV11-2 and TRBJ2-1; TRBD2 matches 10 bases. The sequenced sample consisted of cord blood. This sequence was found in a newborn girl in good health. DNA of the CDR3: TGTGCCAGCAGCAAAAATAGCGGGAGGAAAAACAATGAGCAGTTCTTC. As protein: CASSKNSGRKNNEQFF.